This is a list of T cell receptor beta chains from one sample in a study of neoadjuvant anti-PD-1 for oral cavity cancer. Produced via immunoSEQ multiplex PCR; TCRdb's table is partial and in-frame only. The sample includes 60,000 to 75,000 clones, around 82% seen only once; the top ten take 3% to 3.5%. The sample consisted of PBMCs, taken before nivolumab (anti-PD-1) treatment. These receptors were collected from a person aged 35 to 85 with oral cavity squamous cell carcinoma. Both conserved end residues are part of each CDR3. A D gene is named only where the DNA matches it firmly. Size values are once, few and many counts, or a class for expanded clones, and some rows have none.

TRBJ2-7 TRBV15 few - TGTGCCACCAGCAGAGGGCACGAGCAGTACTTC CATSRGHEQYF
TRBJ2-5 TRBV2 - - TGTGCCAGCAGTGAGCGGGCAACCGCCCTAGAGACCCAGTACTTC CASSERATALETQYF
TRBJ2-3 TRBV19 - - TGTGCCAGTAGTATTCCTAGCACAGATACGCAGTATTTT CASSIPSTDTQYF
TRBJ2-5 TRBV30 - - TGTGCCTGGAGTGTTGGAGAGACCCAGTACTTC CAWSVGETQYF
TRBJ2-3 TRBV7-2 - TRBD2 TGTGCCAGCAGCTCTCACACCGGGACTAGCGGGGTTGGTACGCAGTATTTT CASSSHTGTSGVGTQYF
TRBJ1-5 TRBV18 - - TGTGCCAGCTCACCACAGGGACGAGGAAGCAATCAGCCCCAGCATTTT CASSPQGRGSNQPQHF
TRBJ2-1 TRBV4-1 - TRBD2 TGCGCCAGCAGCCAGGGGAGTCTAGCGGGAGTTTTCAATGAGCAGTTCTTC CASSQGSLAGVFNEQFF
TRBJ1-2 TRBV25-1 - TRBD1 TGTGCCAGCAGTGAATCTAACAGGGGGAAGTATGGCTACACCTTC CASSESNRGKYGYTF
TRBJ1-5 TRBV29-1 - - TGCAGCGTTGTTGAGACAAATAGCAATCAGCCCCAGCATTTT CSVVETNSNQPQHF
TRBJ2-2 TRBV19 once - TGTGCCAGTAGCACGCAGACCGGGGAGCTGTTTTTT CASSTQTGELFF
TRBJ1-1 TRBV6-1 - - TGTGCCAGCAGTGCCACGACCGGGAGCCCTCCGGGGACTTTCTTT CASSATTGSPPGTFF
TRBJ2-2 TRBV7-3 - TRBD2 TGTGCCAGCAGCTTAAATACGGGGGGAAACACCGGGGAGCTGTTTTTT CASSLNTGGNTGELFF
TRBJ1-2 TRBV30 - - TGTGCCTGGACCGCTCGGAGGGGCGCTTATGGCTACACCTTC CAWTARRGAYGYTF
TRBJ1-5 TRBV28 - TRBD1 TGTGCCAGCAGTCGTCCCGGGACAGGGAACAGGCAGCCCCAGCATTTT CASSRPGTGNRQPQHF
TRBJ1-1 TRBV6-5 - - TGTGCCAGCAGCCGTACCGGGGGGTGGGCTTTCTTT CASSRTGGWAFF
TRBJ1-5 TRBV19 - - TGTGCCAGTACCTATGGGGCAGGGTATCAGCCCCAGCATTTT CASTYGAGYQPQHF
TRBJ1-2 TRBV2 - TRBD1 TGTGCCAGCAGTGTCACAGGGGGCAGGGGTGGCTACACCTTC CASSVTGGRGGYTF
TRBJ2-3 TRBV6-4 - - TGTGCCAGCAGTGTAAAGGCGGACGCGGGAACAGATACGCAGTATTTT CASSVKADAGTDTQYF
TRBJ2-7 TRBV5-4 - - TGTGCCAGCAGCTTGGGCACCGAGCAGTACTTC CASSLGTEQYF
TRBJ1-5 TRBV7-9 - - TGTGCCAGCAGCTCATCAAGACAGGGCAATCAGCCCCAGCATTTT CASSSSRQGNQPQHF
TRBJ2-7 TRBV27 - - TGTGCCAGCAGTTTTCGGGGAGGTCGCTACGAGCAGTACTTC CASSFRGGRYEQYF
TRBJ1-2 TRBV18 - TRBD1 TGTGCCAGCTCACCAACTCGTCAGGGGGATCGCGAAGGCTACACCTTC CASSPTRQGDREGYTF
TRBJ2-2 TRBV6-1 - - TGTGCCAGCGAAAAGGACAAAAACACCGGGGAGCTGTTTTTT CASEKDKNTGELFF
TRBJ1-5 TRBV27 once - TGTGCCAGCAGTTTAGGTTGGAGTCAGCCCCAGCATTTT CASSLGWSQPQHF
TRBJ2-7 TRBV11-2 - TRBD2 TGTGCCAGCAGCTCGACTAGCGGGAGGTCCCGAAGCTCCTACGAGCAGTACTTC CASSSTSGRSRSSYEQYF
TRBJ1-2 TRBV27 - - TGTGCCAGCAGTTTACGGGCGGGGGTCGGCTATGGCTACACCTTC CASSLRAGVGYGYTF
TRBJ1-5 TRBV6-1 few - TGTGCCAGCAGTGAAAGGGAAAGACAGCCCCAGCATTTT CASSERERQPQHF
TRBJ1-5 TRBV4-1 - - TGCGCCAGCAGCCAAGGTAGGGCGCTTAGTGGTAGCAATCAGCCCCAGCATTTT CASSQGRALSGSNQPQHF
TRBJ1-2 TRBV7-9 - - TGTGCCAGCAGCTTAGTGGCAGGGGCCAACTATGGCTACACCTTC CASSLVAGANYGYTF
TRBJ2-4 TRBV4-1 - - TGCGCCAGCAGCCAAGAAGCGACCTTCAACATTCAGTACTTC CASSQEATFNIQYF
TRBJ1-2 TRBV7-2 - - TGTGCCAGCAGCTTAGGCTTAACCAGGGAACCCCCCTACACCTTC CASSLGLTREPPYTF
TRBJ1-4 TRBV5-4 - TRBD1 TGTGCCAGCAGCTTGTCCGGGACAGGGGCCCATGAAAAACTGTTTTTT CASSLSGTGAHEKLFF
TRBJ1-2 TRBV19 - TRBD1 TGTGCCAGCGGACAGGCTGACGGCTACACCTTC CASGQADGYTF
TRBJ2-7 TRBV29-1 - TRBD1 TGCAGCGTTGGTAGAAGGTACAGGGGGTCCTACGAGCAGTACTTC CSVGRRYRGSYEQYF
TRBJ1-2 TRBV14 once - TGTGCCAGCAGCCAAGACGCCGGACACGGCAGCTACACCTTC CASSQDAGHGSYTF
TRBJ2-1 TRBV11-3 - TRBD2 TGTGCCAGCAGCTTAGATCATGGCGGGACTAGCTCCTACAATGAGCAGTTCTTC CASSLDHGGTSSYNEQFF
TRBJ2-1 TRBV11-3 - - TGTGCCAGCAGCTTACCGCCCTACAATGAGCAGTTCTTC CASSLPPYNEQFF
TRBJ1-1 TRBV27 once TRBD1 TGTGCCAGCAGTTTACTAGGGACAGGAGGCACTGAAGCTTTCTTT CASSLLGTGGTEAFF
TRBJ2-3 TRBV27 - TRBD1 TGTGCCAGCAGTTTTCTGGACAGGGGCTTTCTCGGGTCGGCAGATACGCAGTATTTT CASSFLDRGFLGSADTQYF
TRBJ1-4 TRBV5-5 few - TGTGCCAGCAGCTTGGAGGCCCAGGGATCGCCTTCTAGTGAAAAACTGTTTTTT CASSLEAQGSPSSEKLFF
TRBJ2-3 TRBV9 - TRBD2 TGTGCCAGCCAACAGCGAGACGGGAGGTGGGGCACAGATACGCAGTATTTT CASQQRDGRWGTDTQYF
TRBJ2-1 TRBV30 - - TGTGCCCTAGGCGTGAGTCGGCAGTTCTTC CALGVSRQFF
TRBJ2-1 TRBV28 - TRBD1 TGTGCCAGCAGTTTATGGACAGGGGGGTACAATGAGCAGTTCTTC CASSLWTGGYNEQFF
TRBJ2-3 TRBV7-2 - - TGTGCCAGCAGCTTAGCTGTACAGGGCAGTGCAGATACGCAGTATTTT CASSLAVQGSADTQYF
TRBJ2-2 TRBV5-1 - TRBD2 TGCGCCAGCAGCACGGGACTAGCGGGAGGCAACACCGGGGAGCTGTTTTTT CASSTGLAGGNTGELFF
TRBJ2-5 TRBV6-4 - TRBD2 TGTGCCAGCAGGGAGCGGGAGACTCCCCCCACGCAAGAGACCCAGTACTTC CASRERETPPTQETQYF
TRBJ1-4 TRBV30 - TRBD1 TGTGCCTGGAGGAAGACAGGCCAGGGGGGAAAACTGTTTTTT CAWRKTGQGGKLFF